A selection of T cell receptor beta chains follows, all from one sample in a study of cytomegalovirus exposure and HLA in healthy donors. The data were produced by immunoSEQ multiplex PCR, yet TCRdb's version contains in-frame clones alone and is incomplete. The table has over 110,000 clones, roughly 80% seen once. Material: PBMCs. Receptors originate from a man aged 18 to 35 in good health and CMV-seronegative. Each CDR3 is given with its conserved first and last residue. Each record gives: clone size, J gene, V gene, D gene, CDR3 DNA, CDR3 protein. A D gene is named only where the DNA matches it firmly. Not every row has a clone size; where given, it reads once, few, many or a size class.

clone_size: -; j_call: TRBJ2-4; v_call: TRBV7-2; d_call: -; cdr3_nt: TGTGCCAGCAGTCCCCCAGGTGCAGGGGTCAAAGAGGGCATTCAGTACTTC; cdr3_aa: CASSPPGAGVKEGIQYF
clone_size: -; j_call: TRBJ1-3; v_call: TRBV10-3; d_call: -; cdr3_nt: TGTGCCATCGGACTCTCTGGAAACACCATATATTTT; cdr3_aa: CAIGLSGNTIYF
clone_size: -; j_call: TRBJ2-2; v_call: TRBV5-1; d_call: -; cdr3_nt: TGCGCCAGCAGCTTAAGGACGTTGACAGGCACTACCCCTCGGGGGGAGCTGTTTTTT; cdr3_aa: CASSLRTLTGTTPRGELFF
clone_size: -; j_call: TRBJ1-1; v_call: TRBV7-2; d_call: TRBD1; cdr3_nt: TGTGCCAGCAGCTTAGCGGTGGGACAGGGGCCGAACACTGAAGCTTTCTTT; cdr3_aa: CASSLAVGQGPNTEAFF
clone_size: -; j_call: TRBJ2-3; v_call: TRBV6-5; d_call: TRBD2; cdr3_nt: TGTGCCAGCAGCTCGGGGGGGGATACGCAGTATTTT; cdr3_aa: CASSSGGDTQYF
clone_size: few; j_call: TRBJ1-1; v_call: TRBV10-3; d_call: -; cdr3_nt: TGTGCCATCAGTGAGGGACAGTACACTGAAGCTTTCTTT; cdr3_aa: CAISEGQYTEAFF
clone_size: -; j_call: TRBJ1-2; v_call: TRBV30; d_call: -; cdr3_nt: TGTGCCTGGATTGGCAGCTATGGCTACACCTTC; cdr3_aa: CAWIGSYGYTF
clone_size: -; j_call: TRBJ1-2; v_call: TRBV27; d_call: -; cdr3_nt: TGTGCCAGCAGTAAGCTGGACCGCGGGGGCTACACCTTC; cdr3_aa: CASSKLDRGGYTF
clone_size: few; j_call: TRBJ2-2; v_call: TRBV6-1; d_call: -; cdr3_nt: TGTGCCAGCAGTGTCGAACAGACGAACACCGGGGAGCTGTTTTTT; cdr3_aa: CASSVEQTNTGELFF
clone_size: few; j_call: TRBJ1-5; v_call: TRBV2; d_call: TRBD1; cdr3_nt: TGTGCCAGCAGGGGAGAGACAGGGGCGAGAAATCAGCCCCAGCATTTT; cdr3_aa: CASRGETGARNQPQHF
clone_size: -; j_call: TRBJ1-2; v_call: TRBV30; d_call: -; cdr3_nt: TGTGCCTGGATGGGCCGTAGCGACTATGGCTACACCTTC; cdr3_aa: CAWMGRSDYGYTF
clone_size: -; j_call: TRBJ1-1; v_call: TRBV7-9; d_call: -; cdr3_nt: TGTTCCAGCAGCTTATCAGGGGACACTGAAGCTTTCTTT; cdr3_aa: CSSSLSGDTEAFF
clone_size: once; j_call: TRBJ1-1; v_call: TRBV7-9; d_call: TRBD1; cdr3_nt: TGTTCCAGCAGCTTAGCGACAGGGGGAACTGAAGCTTTCTTT; cdr3_aa: CSSSLATGGTEAFF
clone_size: -; j_call: TRBJ1-1; v_call: TRBV30; d_call: TRBD1; cdr3_nt: TGTGCCTGGAGTAAGGACAGGAGAAACACTGAAGCTTTCTTT; cdr3_aa: CAWSKDRRNTEAFF
clone_size: -; j_call: TRBJ1-1; v_call: TRBV2; d_call: TRBD1; cdr3_nt: TGTGCCAGCAGTGGACGAAAGGACAGGTCCGGAGACACTGAAGCTTTCTTT; cdr3_aa: CASSGRKDRSGDTEAFF
clone_size: -; j_call: TRBJ2-7; v_call: TRBV7-8; d_call: -; cdr3_nt: TGTGCCAGCAGCTCCGCCGGTGGGGGGTTCTACGAGCAGTACTTC; cdr3_aa: CASSSAGGGFYEQYF
clone_size: -; j_call: TRBJ2-1; v_call: TRBV10-3; d_call: TRBD2; cdr3_nt: TGTGCCATCACCGATGCAAGCGGGGGGGAGCAGTTCTTC; cdr3_aa: CAITDASGGEQFF
clone_size: -; j_call: TRBJ2-5; v_call: TRBV5-4; d_call: TRBD2; cdr3_nt: TGTGCCAGCAGCCAGACCTGGGGCGGGGGACAGTACTTC; cdr3_aa: CASSQTWGGGQYF
clone_size: -; j_call: TRBJ2-7; v_call: TRBV6-5; d_call: -; cdr3_nt: TGTGCCAGCAGTTACTCACTCGGCTACGAGCAGTACTTC; cdr3_aa: CASSYSLGYEQYF
clone_size: -; j_call: TRBJ2-5; v_call: TRBV7-8; d_call: -; cdr3_nt: TGTGCCAGCAGCCCAGGGGTCCAGTACTTC; cdr3_aa: CASSPGVQYF
clone_size: -; j_call: TRBJ1-4; v_call: TRBV5-4; d_call: -; cdr3_nt: TGTGCCAGCAGCCCGTACAGGGCCAATAATGAAAAACTGTTTTTT; cdr3_aa: CASSPYRANNEKLFF
clone_size: few; j_call: TRBJ1-4; v_call: TRBV5-4; d_call: -; cdr3_nt: TGTGCCAGCAGCCCTGAAACAGGGAATGAAAAACTGTTTTTT; cdr3_aa: CASSPETGNEKLFF
clone_size: -; j_call: TRBJ2-2; v_call: TRBV6-5; d_call: TRBD1; cdr3_nt: TGTGCCAGCAGTGGACCGGGACAGGGGGCCGGGGAGCTGTTTTTT; cdr3_aa: CASSGPGQGAGELFF
clone_size: -; j_call: TRBJ2-7; v_call: TRBV7-2; d_call: -; cdr3_nt: TGTGCCAGCAGCTTAGCGAGGGGACTCAGGACCTACGAGCAGTACTTC; cdr3_aa: CASSLARGLRTYEQYF
clone_size: -; j_call: TRBJ1-6; v_call: TRBV6-1; d_call: -; cdr3_nt: TGTGCCAGCAGCGTCGGGGTGAGTGCCCTCCACTTT; cdr3_aa: CASSVGVSALHF
clone_size: -; j_call: TRBJ2-5; v_call: TRBV6-1; d_call: -; cdr3_nt: TGTGCCAGCAACTCCGGGATGCAGACCCAGTACTTC; cdr3_aa: CASNSGMQTQYF
clone_size: -; j_call: TRBJ2-7; v_call: TRBV10-3; d_call: TRBD1; cdr3_nt: TGTGCCATCAGATTGGACAGGGGGCTCTACGAGCAGTACTTC; cdr3_aa: CAIRLDRGLYEQYF
clone_size: -; j_call: TRBJ2-5; v_call: TRBV5-1; d_call: TRBD1; cdr3_nt: TGCGCCAGCAGCTTGGACAGGGGCGCATGGGAGACCCAGTACTTC; cdr3_aa: CASSLDRGAWETQYF
clone_size: -; j_call: TRBJ1-4; v_call: TRBV13; d_call: -; cdr3_nt: TGTGCCAGCAGCTTAGGAAGAGGGCGGGAAAAACTGTTTTTT; cdr3_aa: CASSLGRGREKLFF
clone_size: once; j_call: TRBJ1-5; v_call: TRBV27; d_call: TRBD1; cdr3_nt: TGTGCCAGCAGGGGACAGACTAGCAATCAGCCCCAGCATTTT; cdr3_aa: CASRGQTSNQPQHF
clone_size: -; j_call: TRBJ2-7; v_call: TRBV7-2; d_call: -; cdr3_nt: TGTGCCAGCAGCTTAGCCTTCCGTAGGGGTGGCATCGAGCAGTACTTC; cdr3_aa: CASSLAFRRGGIEQYF
clone_size: -; j_call: TRBJ1-2; v_call: TRBV9; d_call: -; cdr3_nt: TGTGCCAGCAGCGTAGGAGCAGGGGAGTCCTGGGCTCGGGGCTACACCTTC; cdr3_aa: CASSVGAGESWARGYTF
clone_size: -; j_call: TRBJ2-6; v_call: TRBV5-1; d_call: TRBD2; cdr3_nt: TGCGCCAGCAGCTTGTACCCGGGCGGGGGGGCGGTTGGGGCCAACGTCCTGACTTTC; cdr3_aa: CASSLYPGGGAVGANVLTF
clone_size: -; j_call: TRBJ2-7; v_call: TRBV7-2; d_call: TRBD1; cdr3_nt: TGTGCCAGCAGCTTAGCTTGGGACAGCTACGAGCAGTACTTC; cdr3_aa: CASSLAWDSYEQYF
clone_size: once; j_call: TRBJ1-1; v_call: TRBV2; d_call: -; cdr3_nt: TGTGCCAGCAACCCAGGTGTAACTGAAGCTTTCTTT; cdr3_aa: CASNPGVTEAFF
clone_size: -; j_call: TRBJ2-7; v_call: TRBV11-2; d_call: -; cdr3_nt: TGTGCCAGCAGCTTAGATTGGGGACTTGTGGCTTACGAGCAGTACTTC; cdr3_aa: CASSLDWGLVAYEQYF
clone_size: -; j_call: TRBJ2-2; v_call: TRBV7-6; d_call: -; cdr3_nt: TGTGCCAGCAAGCAGGGTAACACCGGGGAGCTGTTTTTT; cdr3_aa: CASKQGNTGELFF
clone_size: -; j_call: TRBJ1-2; v_call: TRBV19; d_call: -; cdr3_nt: TGTGCCAGTAGCGGCAGGCGACAAGGCTATGGCTACACCTTC; cdr3_aa: CASSGRRQGYGYTF
clone_size: -; j_call: TRBJ1-5; v_call: TRBV5-1; d_call: -; cdr3_nt: TGCGCCAGCAGCCAAACAGGGCACCAGCCCCAGCATTTT; cdr3_aa: CASSQTGHQPQHF
clone_size: -; j_call: TRBJ2-7; v_call: TRBV10-3; d_call: -; cdr3_nt: TGTGCCATCAGTGACCGGGGAATCAGTCTCGGCGAGCAGTACTTC; cdr3_aa: CAISDRGISLGEQYF
clone_size: -; j_call: TRBJ2-1; v_call: TRBV7-6; d_call: TRBD1; cdr3_nt: TGTGCCAGCAGCTTAGTTTTCAGGGGGCTTCTTAGCTCCTACAATGAGCAGTTCTTC; cdr3_aa: CASSLVFRGLLSSYNEQFF
clone_size: few; j_call: TRBJ2-3; v_call: TRBV6-5; d_call: -; cdr3_nt: TGTGCCAGCAGTTACCTCTCTAGGAGAAGCACAGATACGCAGTATTTT; cdr3_aa: CASSYLSRRSTDTQYF
clone_size: -; j_call: TRBJ1-6; v_call: TRBV28; d_call: -; cdr3_nt: TGTGCCAGCAGTCCATTGACAGGCCCTAATTCACCCCTCCACTTT; cdr3_aa: CASSPLTGPNSPLHF